The 14 T cell receptor beta chains reported below all come from one sample, sequenced in a study of T cells in Graves' hyperthyroidism and ophthalmopathy. RNA transcripts gave rise to amplified TCR beta CDR3 regions. The HTBI set primed first-round TCR CDR3 RT-PCR. TCRdb re-analysed the multiplex PCR reads in MiXCR, keeping a single row per CDR3 protein. Of approximately 430,000 distinct CDR3 sequences detected, about 15% appear once; the ten largest clones hold less than 15%. Sample: blood. The receptor source for this set is a man aged 18 to 30 with Graves' ophthalmopathy.

The chain joins TRBV7-3 to TRBJ2-1; a weak D match, TRBD2 (6 bases). The ends were cut back, 5 bases at V and 10 bases at J, with 18 bases in the middle. CDR3 size: 14 residues. CDR1 is SGHTA and CDR2 is FQGTGA in the germline V gene. The CDR3 region is CASSQRLDRREQFF. The CDR3 DNA reads TGTGCCAGCAGCCAAAGACTAGATCGTCGCGAGCAGTTCTTC.

This clonotype was observed at least ten times. The CDR3 sequence is CASSILTGGNTEAFF. CDR3 bases: TGTGCCAGCAGCATCTTGACAGGGGGGAACACTGAAGCTTTCTTT. V gene TRBV6-1 combines with J gene TRBJ1-1; TRBD1 aligns across 9 bases. V dropped 6 bases and J dropped 1; count of bases not matched to a gene: 6. The CDR3 consists of 15 residues. Germline V CDR1 and CDR2: MNHNS, SASEGT.

This clonotype has ten or more counts. This chain joins TRBV7-3 and TRBJ2-1; D possibly corresponds to TRBD2 (6 bases). CDR1 and CDR2 from the germline V gene are SGHTA and FQGTGA. Trimming cost V 1 base and J 6 bases, with 7 bases left between them. This CDR3 comprises 13 residues. In DNA, the CDR3 is TGTGCCAGCAGCTTAAACGGGGGCAATGAGCAGTTCTTC. Translation gives CASSLNGGNEQFF.

The V and J genes are TRBV24-1 and TRBJ2-1, with 10 nucleotides matching TRBD1. Germline lookup yields CDR1 KGHDR and CDR2 SFDVKD. V shed 6 bases, J shed 7 bases, and the junction held 14 bases outside the gene matches. CDR3 length: 17 residues. The CDR3 bases are TGTGCCACCAGTTCCAGAGGTGACAGGGGGCTTGTAAATGAGCAGTTCTTC. Translating it yields CATSSRGDRGLVNEQFF.

The J gene is TRBJ2-6, the V gene TRBV10-2; D possibly corresponds to TRBD1 (6 bases). Germline-derived CDR1 and CDR2 are WSHSY and SAAADI. This CDR3 has 15 residues. The ends were cut back, 6 bases at V and 2 bases at J, with 11 bases in the middle. CDR3: CASRTSGAGANVLTF. The CDR3 DNA reads TGCGCCAGCAGGACCTCAGGGGCTGGGGCCAACGTCCTGACTTTC.

This clonotype was counted at least ten times. V and J are TRBV15 and TRBJ1-4, with 8 bases aligning to TRBD1. The ends lost 5 bases at V and 8 bases at J; junction bases unmatched: 19. Germline CDR1 is LNHNV and CDR2 is YYDKDF (reference sequence). The CDR3 consists of 18 residues. DNA for the CDR3: TGTGCCACCAGCTCACCCAGGCTCTGGGGGACAGGCTCCGAAAAACTGTTTTTT. It encodes CATSSPRLWGTGSEKLFF.

This chain links TRBV7-9 with TRBJ2-1; 12 bases align to TRBD2. The CDR3 loop spans 16 amino acids. V shed 3 bases and J 8 bases; nucleotides not matched to a gene: 8. Germline V gene sequence: CDR1 SEHNR, CDR2 FQNEAQ (reference sequence). CDR3 in amino acids: CASSFPSGRVSDEQFF. CDR3 DNA sequence: TGTGCCAGCAGCTTTCCTAGCGGGAGGGTTAGCGATGAGCAGTTCTTC. Full variable domain (missing parts from reference TRBV7-9 and TRBJ2-1): DTGVSQNPRHKITKRGQNVTFRCDPISEHNRLYWYRQTLGQGPEFLTYFQNEAQLEKSRLLSDRFSAERPKGSFSTLEIQRTEQGDSAMYLCASSFPSGRVSDEQFFGPGTRLTVL.

The table lists this clonotype with a few counts. The CDR3 DNA reads as TGTGCCAGCAGTCCCGGGCCCTTCGGTCACTATGGCTACACCTTC. As protein: CASSPGPFGHYGYTF. The chain is built from TRBV12-3 or TRBV12-4 and TRBJ1-2; D ambiguous. The CDR3 totals 15 residues. Trimming shortened V by 5 bases and J by 3 bases, and 16 bases separated the two germline ends.

V usage is TRBV20-1 and J usage is TRBJ1-3; 7 bases map to TRBD1. CDR1 is DFQATT and CDR2 is SNEGSKA in the germline V gene (reference sequence). This CDR3 has 17 amino acids. J lost 2 bases, V lost 2 bases, and 12 bases had no gene match. In DNA, the CDR3 is TGCAGTGCTAGAATTGGACAGGCCGGCCTCCCTGGAAACACCATATATTTT. Its translation is CSARIGQAGLPGNTIYF.

This clonotype was counted ten times or more. The chain carries TRBV7-9 and TRBJ2-1; TRBD2 matches at 11 bases. Germline loops: CDR1 SEHNR, CDR2 FQNEAQ (reference sequence). The trim removed 1 base at V and 5 bases at J, leaving 4 bases unmatched. This CDR3 is 16 amino acids long. CDR3 coding DNA: TGTGCCAGCAGCTTAGAGGCGACTAGCGGGAACAATGAGCAGTTCTTC. Amino acid sequence: CASSLEATSGNNEQFF.

About this clonotype: A read error may explain this, as a much larger clone is one base away. This chain links TRBV28 with TRBJ2-7; TRBD1 or TRBD2 may be the D gene (6 bases each). V shed 6 bases and J shed 4 bases, with 16 bases lying between them. Germline CDR1 MDHEN, CDR2 SYDVKM. The CDR3 consists of 14 residues. The CDR3: CASRRGVGIYEQYF. The CDR3 DNA sequence: TGTGCCAGCAGGAGGGGGGTAGGGATATACGAGCAGTACTTC.

This clonotype was counted ten times or more. V and J are TRBV20-1 and TRBJ2-1, with D possibly TRBD2 on 5 matching bases. CDR3 length: 12 residues. V shed 1 base and J shed 12 bases, with 13 bases lying between them. Germline CDR1 DFQATT, CDR2 SNEGSKA (reference sequence). The CDR3: CSARGPGILQFF. In DNA form, the CDR3 reads TGCAGTGCTAGAGGACCGGGAATCTTGCAGTTCTTC.

This clonotype has ten or more counts. The chain recombines TRBV20-1 with TRBJ2-1, with 11 bases aligning to TRBD2. J was trimmed by 2 bases and V by 5 bases; bases with no gene match: 14. The CDR3 has 18 amino acids. Per germline, CDR1 DFQATT and CDR2 SNEGSKA (reference sequence). As DNA, the CDR3 is TGCAGTGCTTACCTTCCGGGACTAGCGGTTGAAACCTACAATGAGCAGTTCTTC. Amino acids: CSAYLPGLAVETYNEQFF.

This clonotype was found many times. The chain employs TRBV20-1 and TRBJ2-5, with 9 bases fitting TRBD2. The junction had 8 bases not matched to a gene; V was cut back by 6 bases and J by 3 bases. In germline, CDR1 is DFQATT, CDR2 SNEGSKA (reference sequence). The CDR3 contains 14 residues. Here the CDR3 reads CSAARASGEETQYF. CDR3 coding DNA: TGCAGTGCCGCGAGGGCTAGCGGGGAAGAGACCCAGTACTTC.